This TCR delta chain was recovered during a study of gamma-delta T cells after stem cell transplantation. TCRdb re-called the RT-PCR reads through CATT. Here the sample spans approximately 580 delta-chain clones, 20% to 25% being singletons. This clone ranks as hyperexpanded (1% or more). The sample holds other DNA sequences that translate to the same CDR3. CDR3 length: 17 amino acids. Germline CDR1 reads GEAIGNYY; CDR2 reads EKD. V lost 3 bases, J lost 0 bases, and 9 bases stayed unmatched. The specimen sequenced was gamma-delta T cells. The TCR originated in a human donor. It is not recorded whose cells these are; they may come from a transplant donor. The V call is TRDV2, the J call TRDJ1, with 10 bases aligning to TRDD3. The CDR3 region has the DNA TGTGCCTGTGACCCTATACTGGGGGATGGTAACACCGATAAACTCATCTTT. Translation gives CACDPILGDGNTDKLIF.